Each of the 32 T cell receptor beta chains below was sequenced from the same sample in a study of blood T cell repertoires in COVID-19. TCRdb's copy holds only in-frame clones and misses some; the assay was immunoSEQ multiplex PCR. Of around 61,000 clones listed, around 84% are singletons. Sample: peripheral blood. The receptors derive from a man over 45 with active COVID-19.

CDR3 DNA: TGTGCCAGCAGCCCCCGGACTAGCGGGAGGGAAGAGACCCAGTACTTC. Its translation: CASSPRTSGREETQYF. The chain has TRBV11-2 and TRBJ2-5, with TRBD2 matching over 15 bases. With 5 bases clipped from V and 3 bases from J, the junction kept 4 bases outside the gene matches. The germline gives CDR1 SGHAT, CDR2 FQNNGV. This CDR3 has 16 amino acids.

This chain connects TRBV18 to TRBJ2-1; TRBD2 might be the D (7 bases). Between the trimmed V and J ends, which lost 3 bases and 5 bases, there was a span of 17 bases. Germline loops: CDR1 KGHSH, CDR2 LQKENI. This CDR3 has 16 amino acids. The CDR3 reads CASSPPIGGPNNEQFF. CDR3 nucleotide sequence: TGTGCCAGCTCACCGCCCATCGGGGGGCCTAACAATGAGCAGTTCTTC.

J is TRBJ1-5 and V is TRBV28, with TRBD1 as a possible D gene (5 bases). V lost 2 bases, J lost 5 bases, and 13 bases lay in between. CDR1 is MDHEN, CDR2 SYDVKM, per germline. This CDR3 has 15 residues. The CDR3 sequence: CASSLQGRPDQPQHF. The CDR3 DNA follows: TGTGCCAGCAGTTTACAGGGTAGGCCTGATCAGCCCCAGCATTTT.

This chain joins TRBV4-3 and TRBJ2-1; 9 nucleotides agree with TRBD2. The CDR3 spans 13 residues. J lost 9 bases, V lost 4 bases, and 4 bases had no gene match. Germline V gene lookup returns CDR1 LGHNA and CDR2 YSLEER. CDR3: CASSLGLALEQFF. The CDR3 DNA sequence: TGCGCCAGCAGCCTCGGACTAGCGCTTGAGCAGTTCTTC.

The genes are TRBV18 and TRBJ2-7; 8 bases line up with TRBD2. V lost 2 bases and J lost 2; bases outside the gene matches: 2. This CDR3 spans 14 amino acids. The V gene's germline CDR1 is KGHSH and CDR2 LQKENI. CDR3 sequence reads: CASSPAGGAYEQYF. CDR3 DNA sequence: TGTGCCAGCTCACCAGCGGGGGGAGCCTACGAGCAGTACTTC.

V is TRBV24-1 and J is TRBJ2-7; 7 bases are shared with TRBD1. Germline V gene lookup returns CDR1 KGHDR and CDR2 SFDVKD. V was pared by 4 bases and J by 3 bases, with 5 bases of the junction left unmatched. The CDR3 contains 14 residues. CDR3 coding DNA: TGTGCCACCAGTGACCCGGGACAGAGCTACGAGCAGTACTTC. Translation gives CATSDPGQSYEQYF.

In nucleotides, the CDR3 is TGTGCCAGCAGCCCTCCTCGGGGGTCACCCCTCCACTTT. This codes for CASSPPRGSPLHF. The chain employs TRBV7-2 and TRBJ1-6, with D possibly matching TRBD1 (5 bases). V was trimmed by 5 bases and J by 10 bases, leaving 12 bases between them. Germline V CDR1 and CDR2: SGHTA, FQGNSA. There are 13 residues in the CDR3.

The rearrangement uses TRBV21-1 and TRBJ2-5; the table's D call TRBD2 went unverified against the DNA. TRBV21-1 is annotated as a pseudogene. CDR3 length: 12 residues. The CDR3, as DNA: TGTGCCAGCAGCAAAGTTAATAAAACCCAGTACTTC. This sequence encodes CASSKVNKTQYF.

This clone is a singleton in its sample. The chain employs TRBV5-8 and TRBJ2-1; 7 bases fit TRBD1. The CDR3 loop spans 15 amino acids. Germline V gene data show CDR1 as SGHTS and CDR2 as YDEGEE. CDR3 residues: CAANRGRSSYNEQFF. DNA of the CDR3: TGTGCGGCTAACAGGGGCCGCAGCTCCTACAATGAGCAGTTCTTC.

The CDR3 region is CASSQDRASGSLGTDTQYF. Written as DNA, the CDR3 is TGTGCCAGCAGCCAAGATAGGGCTAGCGGGAGCCTGGGGACAGATACGCAGTATTTT. The V and J genes are TRBV4-2 and TRBJ2-3, with 10 bases fitting TRBD2. CDR1 LGHNA and CDR2 YNFKEQ come from the germline V gene. The CDR3 is 19 amino acids. The ends lost 0 bases at V and 3 bases at J; junction bases unmatched: 12.

This chain links TRBV7-9 with TRBJ2-1; D is possibly TRBD2 (5 bases). This CDR3 has 14 amino acids. Germline lookup yields CDR1 SEHNR and CDR2 FQNEAQ (reference sequence). V was trimmed by 0 bases and J by 7 bases, leaving 10 bases between them. The CDR3, as DNA: TGTGCCAGCAGCTTAGCACGGAGAGGGAATGAGCAGTTCTTC. It specifies CASSLARRGNEQFF.

This chain links TRBV7-9 with TRBJ2-7, with 12 positions matching TRBD1. CDR3 length equals 16 residues. Germline V gene sequence: CDR1 SEHNR, CDR2 FQNEAQ (reference sequence). J was trimmed by 6 bases and V by 4 bases; bases with no gene match: 10. CDR3 sequence: CASSSNPGQGAFEQYF. The CDR3 DNA reads as TGTGCCAGCAGCTCGAACCCGGGACAGGGGGCTTTCGAGCAGTACTTC.

The V gene is TRBV3-1 (or the pseudogene TRBV3-2), the J gene TRBJ2-2, with a weak D call TRBD1 (7 bases). The CDR3 has 14 residues. The V and J ends lost 8 bases and 4 bases respectively, with 14 bases between them. From germline, CDR1 is LGHDT and CDR2 YNNKEL (reference sequence). CDR3 amino acids: CASRGTDGTGELFF. CDR3 nucleotide sequence: TGTGCCAGCCGCGGGACAGACGGCACCGGGGAGCTGTTTTTT.

The count of this clone is one. This chain connects TRBV19 to TRBJ2-5; D possibly corresponds to TRBD1 (5 bases). CDR3 length: 15 residues. Trimming pared 1 base from V and 2 bases from J, leaving 11 bases between. The germline V gene has CDR1 LNHDA and CDR2 SQIVND (reference sequence). The CDR3 nucleotides are TGTGCCAGTAGTATAGGTGGGGCAGCTCAAGAGACCCAGTACTTC. It translates to CASSIGGAAQETQYF.

The chain employs TRBV19 and TRBJ2-7; 10 nucleotides match TRBD1. The trim removed 5 bases at V and 5 bases at J, leaving 9 bases unmatched. This CDR3 is built from 15 residues. In germline, CDR1 is LNHDA, CDR2 SQIVND (reference sequence). DNA for the CDR3: TGTGCCAGTAGTTTGAGCCGGGACAGGGGCCACGAGCAGTACTTC. Translating gives CASSLSRDRGHEQYF.

The chain couples TRBV5-6 to TRBJ1-6; D might be TRBD1 (6 bases). Trimming removed 1 base at V and 10 bases at J, with 15 bases between. Per germline, CDR1 SGHDT and CDR2 YYEEEE. This CDR3 contains 15 residues. The CDR3, as DNA: TGTGCCAGCAGCTTGAGGGGGGGGACGAACTCACCCCTCCACTTT. Amino acids: CASSLRGGTNSPLHF.

V is TRBV6-6 and J is TRBJ2-1, with 9 bases that match TRBD2. Germline V gives CDR1 MNHNY, CDR2 SVGAGI (reference sequence). Trimming took 7 bases from V and 7 from J; bases not matched to a gene: 8. The CDR3 sequence is 14 residues long. The CDR3, as DNA: TGTGCCAGCACCCTTGGGACTAGCAGAAATGAGCAGTTCTTC. Its protein is CASTLGTSRNEQFF.

V usage is TRBV7-3 and J usage is TRBJ2-3; the D gene is possibly TRBD2 (5 bases). Germline V gives CDR1 SGHTA, CDR2 FQGTGA. This CDR3 region has 13 residues. The germline V and J ends were trimmed by 5 bases and 5 bases, with 11 bases remaining between them. In nucleotides, the CDR3 is TGTGCCAGCAGCCAATCCCGGGGAGATACGCAGTATTTT. Residues: CASSQSRGDTQYF.

The V and J genes are TRBV28 and TRBJ2-1; 9 nucleotides match TRBD1. Germline V gene sequence: CDR1 MDHEN, CDR2 SYDVKM. This CDR3 is 14 amino acids long. The trim removed 8 bases at V and 7 bases at J, leaving 9 bases unmatched. CDR3 DNA: TGTGCCAGCCTCCTAGGGACAGGGAGGAATGAGCAGTTCTTC. This gives the protein CASLLGTGRNEQFF.

CDR3 nucleotides: TGTGCCAGCAGTTCCGCCGGGACTATCTACGAGCAGTACTTC. Protein: CASSSAGTIYEQYF. This chain links TRBV27 with TRBJ2-7; 7 nucleotides agree with TRBD2. V shed 4 bases, J shed 3 bases, and the junction held 6 bases outside the gene matches. The CDR3 contains 14 residues. The germline V gene encodes CDR1 MNHEY and CDR2 SMNVEV (reference sequence).

A single count supports this clone. This rearrangement joins TRBV6-4 to TRBJ2-3, with TRBD1 matching 10 bases. V trimming: 8 bases; J trimming: 2 bases; junction bases outside the gene matches: 7. CDR1 is MRHNA, CDR2 SNTAGT, per germline. The CDR3 is 15 amino acids. Here the CDR3 DNA reads TGTGCCAGCGGGACGGGACAGGGGTCCACAGATACGCAGTATTTT. It is translated as CASGTGQGSTDTQYF.

This sequence joins TRBV11-2 and TRBJ1-4, with D tentatively TRBD1 (5 bases). CDR1 is SGHAT and CDR2 is FQNNGV in the germline V gene. This CDR3 contains 15 residues. V lost 3 bases to trimming and J lost 8 bases, with 16 bases between them. CDR3 nucleotide sequence: TGTGCCAGCAGCTTCCTTACAGGACGTGGGGAAAAACTGTTTTTT. Its protein product is CASSFLTGRGEKLFF. The whole variable domain, filled in from reference TRBV11-2 and TRBJ1-4, reads EAGVAQSPRYKIIEKRQSVAFWCNPISGHATLYWYQQILGQGPKLLIQFQNNGVVDDSQLPKDRFSAERLKGVDSTLKIQPAKLEDSAVYLCASSFLTGRGEKLFFGSGTQLSVL.

V and J are TRBV7-2 and TRBJ2-7; D unclear. With 1 base removed from V and 1 base from J, the gap between germline ends came to 11 bases. The CDR3 covers 15 residues. Germline V gene sequence: CDR1 SGHTA, CDR2 FQGNSA. This chain's CDR3 is CASSLEAQKSYEQYF. The CDR3, as DNA: TGTGCCAGCAGCTTAGAGGCACAGAAGTCCTACGAGCAGTACTTC.

The genes are TRBV4-1 and TRBJ2-1; TRBD2 matches at 11 bases. The germline gives CDR1 MGHRA, CDR2 YSYEKL. After removal of 2 bases from V and 7 bases from J, the junction contained 10 bases not matched to a gene. This CDR3 region has 17 residues. As DNA, the CDR3 is TGCGCCAGCAGCCAAACCTTCCTAGCGGGAGGTGTAAATGAGCAGTTCTTC. Translating it yields CASSQTFLAGGVNEQFF.

In nucleotides, the CDR3 is TGTGCCAGCAGCGTAGAGGCGGGGAGCTCCTACAATGAGCAGTTCTTC. Protein sequence: CASSVEAGSSYNEQFF. The V and J genes are TRBV9 and TRBJ2-1; a weak D match, TRBD2 (6 bases). Germline V gives CDR1 SGDLS, CDR2 YYNGEE. The V gene lost 0 bases and the J gene lost 0 bases, with 10 bases spanning the gap. The CDR3 consists of 16 residues. The entire variable domain, with the rest obtained from reference TRBV9 and TRBJ2-1, is as follows: DSGVTQTPKHLITATGQRVTLRCSPRSGDLSVYWYQQSLDQGLQFLIQYYNGEERAKGNILERFSAQQFPDLHSELNLSSLELGDSALYFCASSVEAGSSYNEQFFGPGTRLTVL.

The J gene is TRBJ2-1, the V gene TRBV20-1, with 7 nucleotides matching TRBD2. V gave up 3 bases and J gave up 0 bases; unmatched junction bases: 5. The CDR3 is made up of 15 amino acids. The germline V gene encodes CDR1 DFQATT and CDR2 SNEGSKA (reference sequence). CDR3 sequence (DNA): TGCAGTGCTAGTTGGGCTAGCGGCTCCTACAATGAGCAGTTCTTC. Residues: CSASWASGSYNEQFF.

The chain employs TRBV9 and TRBJ2-2; 9 nucleotides agree with TRBD2. With V trimmed by 1 base and J by 7 bases, 14 bases remained unmatched. The CDR3 extends over 18 amino acids. Looked up from germline, CDR1 is SGDLS and CDR2 is YYNGEE. CDR3 sequence: CASSVTLLAGGPNGELFF. The CDR3 bases are TGTGCCAGCAGCGTAACCCTTTTGGCGGGAGGGCCTAACGGGGAGCTGTTTTTT.

This clone counts as medium-sized (0.01 to 0.1%). The chain is built from TRBV3-1 (or the pseudogene TRBV3-2) and TRBJ2-7; D gene uncertain. The CDR3 extends over 14 amino acids. V lost 2 bases and J lost 3, with 11 bases in between. The germline V gene encodes CDR1 LGHDT and CDR2 YNNKEL (reference sequence). The DNA of the CDR3 is TGTGCCAGCAGCCAACGAGAGGCTTTCTACGAGCAGTACTTC. It specifies CASSQREAFYEQYF.

The gene calls are TRBV6-5 and TRBJ1-1; the D is unclear. This CDR3 comprises 15 residues. Germline V gene data show CDR1 as MNHEY and CDR2 as SVGAGI. V dropped 0 bases and J dropped 0 bases, with 8 bases sitting between them. CDR3 protein: CASSYSQNLNTEAFF. The CDR3 DNA follows: TGTGCCAGCAGTTACTCACAGAATCTGAACACTGAAGCTTTCTTT.

This sequence joins TRBV9 and TRBJ2-3; D gene ambiguous. V was trimmed by 4 bases and J by 2 bases, leaving 5 bases between them. Per germline, CDR1 SGDLS and CDR2 YYNGEE. The CDR3 covers 12 residues. CDR3 coding DNA: TGTGCCAGCAGCACTTACACAGATACGCAGTATTTT. It yields the protein CASSTYTDTQYF.

The genes are TRBV10-3 and TRBJ2-3; TRBD2 might be the D (5 bases). The CDR3 runs to 14 residues. The germline gives CDR1 ENHRY, CDR2 SYGVKD. The V end was cut by 3 bases, the J end by 0 bases, with 7 bases between. CDR3 residues: CAISDRTSTDTQYF. CDR3 in DNA: TGTGCCATCAGTGATAGGACTAGCACAGATACGCAGTATTTT.

This rearrangement joins TRBV5-4 to TRBJ2-3; possible D gene TRBD1, 5 bases. V dropped 8 bases and J dropped 4 bases, with 14 bases sitting between them. Germline V gene data show CDR1 as SGHNT and CDR2 as YYREEE (reference sequence). This CDR3 contains 13 residues. The CDR3 protein is CARSGAPSDTQYF. The DNA for the CDR3 is TGTGCCAGGAGTGGGGCGCCCTCAGATACGCAGTATTTT.